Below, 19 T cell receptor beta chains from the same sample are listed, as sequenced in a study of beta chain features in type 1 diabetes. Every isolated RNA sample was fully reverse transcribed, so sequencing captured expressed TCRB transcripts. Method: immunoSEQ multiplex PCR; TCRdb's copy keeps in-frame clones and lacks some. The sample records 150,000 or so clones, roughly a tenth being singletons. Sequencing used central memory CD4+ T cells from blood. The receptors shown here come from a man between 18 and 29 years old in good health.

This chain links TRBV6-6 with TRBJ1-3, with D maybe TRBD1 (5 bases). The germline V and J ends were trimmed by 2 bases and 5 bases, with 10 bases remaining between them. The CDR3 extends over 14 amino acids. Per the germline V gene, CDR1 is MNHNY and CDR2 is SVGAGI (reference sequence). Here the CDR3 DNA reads TGTGCCAGCAGTTACGGGGGGAGTAGAAACACCATATATTTT. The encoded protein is CASSYGGSRNTIYF.

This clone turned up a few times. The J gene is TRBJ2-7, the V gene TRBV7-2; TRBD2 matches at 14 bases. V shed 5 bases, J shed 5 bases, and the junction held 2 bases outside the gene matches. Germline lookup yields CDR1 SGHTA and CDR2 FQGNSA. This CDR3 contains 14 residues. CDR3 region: CASSPGLAGDEQYF. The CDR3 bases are TGTGCCAGCAGCCCGGGACTAGCGGGGGACGAGCAGTACTTC.

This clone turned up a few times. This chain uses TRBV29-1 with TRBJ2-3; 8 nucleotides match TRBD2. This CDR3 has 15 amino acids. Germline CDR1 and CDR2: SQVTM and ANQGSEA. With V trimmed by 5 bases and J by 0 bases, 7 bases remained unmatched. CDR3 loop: CSVHKVAGSTDTQYF. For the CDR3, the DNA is TGCAGCGTTCATAAAGTAGCGGGGAGCACAGATACGCAGTATTTT.

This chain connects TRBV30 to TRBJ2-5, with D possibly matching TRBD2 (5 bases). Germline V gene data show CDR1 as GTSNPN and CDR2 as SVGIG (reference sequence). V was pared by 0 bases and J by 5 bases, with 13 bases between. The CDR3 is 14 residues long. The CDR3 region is CAWSVSLRGETQYF. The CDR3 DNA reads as TGTGCCTGGAGTGTTAGCCTCCGAGGGGAGACCCAGTACTTC.

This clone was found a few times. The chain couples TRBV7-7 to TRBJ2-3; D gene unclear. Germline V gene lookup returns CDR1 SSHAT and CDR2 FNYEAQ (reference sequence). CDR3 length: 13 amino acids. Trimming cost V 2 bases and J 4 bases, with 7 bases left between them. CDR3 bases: TGTGCCAGCAGCTTATATCAGTCAGATACGCAGTATTTT. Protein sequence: CASSLYQSDTQYF. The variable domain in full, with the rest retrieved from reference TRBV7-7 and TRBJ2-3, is GAGVSQSPRYKVTKRGQDVTLRCDPISSHATLYWYQQALGQGPEFLTYFNYEAQPDKSGLPSDRFSAERPEGSISTLTIQRTEQRDSAMYRCASSLYQSDTQYFGPGTRLTVL.

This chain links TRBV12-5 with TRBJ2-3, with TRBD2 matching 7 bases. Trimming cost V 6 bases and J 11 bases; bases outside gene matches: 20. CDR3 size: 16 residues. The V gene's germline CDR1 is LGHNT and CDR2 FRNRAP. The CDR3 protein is CASGVYGSGSQRGQYF. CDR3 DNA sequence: TGTGCTAGTGGGGTCTATGGCTCAGGGTCCCAGCGGGGGCAGTATTTT.

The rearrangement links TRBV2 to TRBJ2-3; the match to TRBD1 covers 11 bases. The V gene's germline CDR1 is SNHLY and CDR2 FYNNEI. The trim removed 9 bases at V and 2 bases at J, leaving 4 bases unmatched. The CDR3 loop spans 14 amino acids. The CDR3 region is CASWTGGATDTQYF. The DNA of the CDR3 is TGTGCCAGTTGGACAGGGGGCGCCACAGATACGCAGTATTTT.

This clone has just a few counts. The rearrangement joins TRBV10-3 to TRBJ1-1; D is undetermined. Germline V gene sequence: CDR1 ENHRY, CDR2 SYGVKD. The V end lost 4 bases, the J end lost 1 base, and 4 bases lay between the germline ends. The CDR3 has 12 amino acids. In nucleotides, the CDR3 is TGTGCCATCAGTGCGAGGAACACTGAAGCTTTCTTT. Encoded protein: CAISARNTEAFF.

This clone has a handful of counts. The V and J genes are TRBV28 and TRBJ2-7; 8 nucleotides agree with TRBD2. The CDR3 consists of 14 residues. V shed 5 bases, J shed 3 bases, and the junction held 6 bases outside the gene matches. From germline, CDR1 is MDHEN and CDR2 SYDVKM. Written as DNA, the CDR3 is TGTGCCAGCAGTAATACGGGGGGGGGCTACGAGCAGTACTTC. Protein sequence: CASSNTGGGYEQYF.

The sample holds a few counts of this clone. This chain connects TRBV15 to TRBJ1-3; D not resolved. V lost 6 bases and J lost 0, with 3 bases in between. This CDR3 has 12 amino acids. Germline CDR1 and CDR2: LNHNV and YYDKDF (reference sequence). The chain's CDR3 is CATSISGNTIYF. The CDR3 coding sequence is TGTGCCACCAGTATCTCTGGAAACACCATATATTTT.

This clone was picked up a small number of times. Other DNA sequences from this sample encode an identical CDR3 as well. The CDR3 sequence: CASSPIRDRDSYEQYF. Here the CDR3 DNA reads TGTGCCAGCAGCCCGATTAGGGACAGGGACTCCTACGAGCAGTACTTC. The rearrangement joins TRBV5-6 to TRBJ2-7, with 9 nucleotides matching TRBD1. There are 16 residues in the CDR3. Germline CDR1 is SGHDT and CDR2 is YYEEEE. V lost 4 bases and J lost 0; bases outside the gene matches: 8.

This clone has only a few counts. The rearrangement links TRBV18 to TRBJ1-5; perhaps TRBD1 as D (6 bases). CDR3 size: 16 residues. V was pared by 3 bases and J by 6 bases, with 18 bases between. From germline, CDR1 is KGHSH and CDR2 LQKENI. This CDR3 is CASSPVGGGASQPQHF. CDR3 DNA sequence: TGTGCCAGCTCACCCGTGGGGGGGGGCGCGAGTCAGCCCCAGCATTTT.

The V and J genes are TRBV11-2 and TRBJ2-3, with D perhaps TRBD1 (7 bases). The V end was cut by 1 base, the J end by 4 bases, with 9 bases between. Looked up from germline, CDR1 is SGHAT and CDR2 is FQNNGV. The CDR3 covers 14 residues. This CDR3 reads CASSLAGGPDTQYF. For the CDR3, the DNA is TGTGCCAGCAGCTTAGCAGGGGGGCCAGATACGCAGTATTTT.

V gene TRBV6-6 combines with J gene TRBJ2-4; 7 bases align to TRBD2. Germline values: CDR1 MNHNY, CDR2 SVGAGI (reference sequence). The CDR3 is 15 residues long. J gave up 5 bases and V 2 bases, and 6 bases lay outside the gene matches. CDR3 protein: CASSYGGVGENIQYF. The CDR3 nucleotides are TGTGCCAGCAGTTACGGGGGGGTCGGGGAAAACATTCAGTACTTC.

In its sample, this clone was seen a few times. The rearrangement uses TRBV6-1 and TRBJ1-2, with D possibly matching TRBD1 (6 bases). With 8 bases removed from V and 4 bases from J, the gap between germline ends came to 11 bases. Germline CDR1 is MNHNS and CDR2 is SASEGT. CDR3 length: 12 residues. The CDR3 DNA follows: TGTGCCAGCGAAGGACAGTTCTATGGCTACACCTTC. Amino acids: CASEGQFYGYTF.

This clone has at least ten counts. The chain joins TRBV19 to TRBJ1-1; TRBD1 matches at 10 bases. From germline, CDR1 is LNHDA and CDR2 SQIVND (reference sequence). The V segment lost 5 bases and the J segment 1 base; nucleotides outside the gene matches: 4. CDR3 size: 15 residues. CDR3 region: CASSAGQGSNTEAFF. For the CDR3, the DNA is TGTGCCAGTAGTGCGGGACAGGGGTCGAACACTGAAGCTTTCTTT.

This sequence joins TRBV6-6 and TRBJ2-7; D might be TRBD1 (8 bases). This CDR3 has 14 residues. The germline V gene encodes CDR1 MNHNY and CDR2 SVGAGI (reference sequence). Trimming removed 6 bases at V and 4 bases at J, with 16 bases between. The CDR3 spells CASRTTGEGYEQYF. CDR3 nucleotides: TGTGCCAGCAGAACGACAGGGGAGGGATACGAGCAGTACTTC.

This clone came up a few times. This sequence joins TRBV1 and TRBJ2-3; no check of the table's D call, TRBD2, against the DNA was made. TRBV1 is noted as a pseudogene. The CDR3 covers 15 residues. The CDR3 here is CTSSQDVAGGPHKYF. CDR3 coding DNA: TGCACCAGCAGCCAAGACGTAGCGGGGGGCCCGCACAAGTATTTT.

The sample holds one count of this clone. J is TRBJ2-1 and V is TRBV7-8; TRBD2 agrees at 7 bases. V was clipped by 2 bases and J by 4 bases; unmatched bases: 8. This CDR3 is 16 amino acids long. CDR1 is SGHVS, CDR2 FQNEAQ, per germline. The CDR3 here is CASSLFRGVIYNEQFF. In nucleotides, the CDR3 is TGTGCCAGCAGCTTATTTCGGGGGGTTATATACAATGAGCAGTTCTTC.